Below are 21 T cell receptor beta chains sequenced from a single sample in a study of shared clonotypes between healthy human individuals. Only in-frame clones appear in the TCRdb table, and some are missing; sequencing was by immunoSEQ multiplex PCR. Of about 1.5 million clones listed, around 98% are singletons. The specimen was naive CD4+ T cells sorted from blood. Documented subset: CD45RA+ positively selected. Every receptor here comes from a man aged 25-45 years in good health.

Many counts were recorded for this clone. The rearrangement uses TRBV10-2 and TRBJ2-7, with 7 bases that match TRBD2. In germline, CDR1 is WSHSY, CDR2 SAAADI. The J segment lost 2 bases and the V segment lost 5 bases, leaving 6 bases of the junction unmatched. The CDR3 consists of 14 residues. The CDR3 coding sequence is TGCGCCAGCAGTACTCCAGCGGGGACCTACGAGCAGTACTTC. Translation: CASSTPAGTYEQYF.

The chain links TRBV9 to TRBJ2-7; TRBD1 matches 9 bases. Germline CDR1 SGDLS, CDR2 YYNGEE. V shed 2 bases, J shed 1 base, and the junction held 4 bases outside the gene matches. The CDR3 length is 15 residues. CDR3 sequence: CASSVGTGNSYEQYF. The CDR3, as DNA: TGTGCCAGCAGCGTCGGGACAGGGAATTCCTACGAGCAGTACTTC.

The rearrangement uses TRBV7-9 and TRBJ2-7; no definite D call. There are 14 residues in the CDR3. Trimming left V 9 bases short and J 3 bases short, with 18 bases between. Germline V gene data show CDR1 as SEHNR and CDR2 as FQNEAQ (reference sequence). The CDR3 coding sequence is TGTGCCAGTTCTAACGGGTCAGCCCTCTACGAGCAGTACTTC. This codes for CASSNGSALYEQYF. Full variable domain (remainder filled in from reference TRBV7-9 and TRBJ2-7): DTGVSQNPRHKITKRGQNVTFRCDPISEHNRLYWYRQTLGQGPEFLTYFQNEAQLEKSRLLSDRFSAERPKGSFSTLEIQRTEQGDSAMYLCASSNGSALYEQYFGPGTRLTVT.

The CDR3 reads CASSPIREGQGARELFF. In nucleotides, the CDR3 is TGTGCCAGCTCACCCATTAGAGAGGGACAGGGCGCTCGGGAGCTGTTTTTT. This chain connects TRBV18 to TRBJ2-2; 9 bases are shared with TRBD1. The trim removed 3 bases at V and 9 bases at J, leaving 14 bases unmatched. Germline loops: CDR1 KGHSH, CDR2 LQKENI. This CDR3 has 17 residues.

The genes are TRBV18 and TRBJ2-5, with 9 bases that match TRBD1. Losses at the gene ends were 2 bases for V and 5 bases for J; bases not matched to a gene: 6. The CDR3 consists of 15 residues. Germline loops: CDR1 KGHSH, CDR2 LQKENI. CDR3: CASSPNRGPGETQYF. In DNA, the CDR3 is TGTGCCAGCTCACCAAACAGGGGGCCGGGGGAGACCCAGTACTTC.

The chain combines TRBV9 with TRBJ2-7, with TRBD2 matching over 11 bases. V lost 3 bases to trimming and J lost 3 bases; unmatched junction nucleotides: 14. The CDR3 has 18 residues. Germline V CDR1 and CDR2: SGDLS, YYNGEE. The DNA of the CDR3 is TGTGCCAGCAGCGCCGGGACTAGCGGAGTGGGCAATCTCTACGAGCAGTACTTC. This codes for CASSAGTSGVGNLYEQYF.

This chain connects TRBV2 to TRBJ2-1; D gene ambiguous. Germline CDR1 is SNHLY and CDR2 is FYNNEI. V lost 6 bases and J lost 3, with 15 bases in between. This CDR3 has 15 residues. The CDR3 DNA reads TGTGCCAGCAGAGGCCGAAGCGCCCGCTACAATGAGCAGTTCTTC. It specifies CASRGRSARYNEQFF.

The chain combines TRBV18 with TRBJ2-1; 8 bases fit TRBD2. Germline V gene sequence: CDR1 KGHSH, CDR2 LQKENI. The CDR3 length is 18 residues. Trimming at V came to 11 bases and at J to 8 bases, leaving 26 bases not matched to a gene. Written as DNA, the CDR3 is TGTGCCGCCGAACGGCTACGGACTAGCTGGTCGATGGTCGATGAGCAGTTCTTC. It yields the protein CAAERLRTSWSMVDEQFF.

The CDR3 bases are TGCGCCAGCAGCTTGTCGACAGGGGTTGTTGAAAAACTGTTTTTT. As protein: CASSLSTGVVEKLFF. The chain is built from TRBV5-1 and TRBJ1-4; 8 nucleotides agree with TRBD1. Germline-derived CDR1 and CDR2 are SGHRS and YFSETQ. Losses at the gene ends were 1 base for V and 7 bases for J; bases not matched to a gene: 6. The CDR3 spans 15 residues. Full variable domain (remainder filled in from reference TRBV5-1 and TRBJ1-4): KAGVTQTPRYLIKTRGQQVTLSCSPISGHRSVSWYQQTPGQGLQFLFEYFSETQRNKGNFPGRFSGRQFSNSRSEMNVSTLELGDSALYLCASSLSTGVVEKLFFGSGTQLSVL.

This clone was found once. CDR3 in DNA: TGTGCCAGCACGACCCGAATAGACCAGGGGGGGCGGGCCGAGCAGTACTTC. The encoded protein is CASTTRIDQGGRAEQYF. The J gene is TRBJ2-7, the V gene TRBV5-4; the D call may be TRBD1 or TRBD2 (7 bases each). The ends were cut back, 6 bases at V and 6 bases at J, with 28 bases in the middle. The germline V gene encodes CDR1 SGHNT and CDR2 YYREEE (reference sequence). CDR3 length equals 17 residues.

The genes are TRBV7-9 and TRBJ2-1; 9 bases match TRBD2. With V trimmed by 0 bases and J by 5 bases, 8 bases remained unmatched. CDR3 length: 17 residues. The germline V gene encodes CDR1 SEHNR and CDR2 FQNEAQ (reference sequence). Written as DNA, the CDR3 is TGTGCCAGCAGCTTAGCTAGCGGGAGCACTAGGAACAATGAGCAGTTCTTC. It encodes CASSLASGSTRNNEQFF. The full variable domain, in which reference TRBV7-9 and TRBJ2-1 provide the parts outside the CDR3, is DTGVSQNPRHKITKRGQNVTFRCDPISEHNRLYWYRQTLGQGPEFLTYFQNEAQLEKSRLLSDRFSAERPKGSFSTLEIQRTEQGDSAMYLCASSLASGSTRNNEQFFGPGTRLTVL.

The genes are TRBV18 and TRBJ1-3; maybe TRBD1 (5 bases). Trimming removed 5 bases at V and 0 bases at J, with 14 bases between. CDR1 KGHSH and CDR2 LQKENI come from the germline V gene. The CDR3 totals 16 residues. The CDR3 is CASSMMGPRSGNTIYF. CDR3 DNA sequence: TGTGCCAGCTCAATGATGGGGCCTCGCTCTGGAAACACCATATATTTT.

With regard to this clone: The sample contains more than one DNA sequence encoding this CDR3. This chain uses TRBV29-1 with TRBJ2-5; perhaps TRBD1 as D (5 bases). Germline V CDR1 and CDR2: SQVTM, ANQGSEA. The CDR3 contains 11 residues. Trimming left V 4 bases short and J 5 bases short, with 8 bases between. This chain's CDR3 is CSVGRGETQYF. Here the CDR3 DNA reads TGCAGCGTTGGTAGGGGTGAGACCCAGTACTTC.

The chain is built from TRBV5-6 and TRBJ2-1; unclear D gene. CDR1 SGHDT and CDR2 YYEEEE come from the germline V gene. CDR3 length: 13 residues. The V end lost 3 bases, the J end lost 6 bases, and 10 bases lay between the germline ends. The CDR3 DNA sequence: TGTGCCAGCAGCTCCGGATTCGGCAATGAGCAGTTCTTC. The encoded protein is CASSSGFGNEQFF.

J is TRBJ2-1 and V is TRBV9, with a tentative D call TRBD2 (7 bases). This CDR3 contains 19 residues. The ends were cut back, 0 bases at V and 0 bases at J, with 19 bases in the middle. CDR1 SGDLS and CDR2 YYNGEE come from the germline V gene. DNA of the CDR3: TGTGCCAGCAGCGTAGGCAGCGGGGCGTCCAGGGGCTCCTACAATGAGCAGTTCTTC. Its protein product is CASSVGSGASRGSYNEQFF.

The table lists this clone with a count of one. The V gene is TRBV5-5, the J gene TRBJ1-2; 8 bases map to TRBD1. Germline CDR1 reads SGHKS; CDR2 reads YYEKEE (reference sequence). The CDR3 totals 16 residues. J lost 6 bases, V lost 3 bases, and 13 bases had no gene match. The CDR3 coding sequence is TGTGCCAGCAGCTCGACAGGGGCGAGCCGGGTTCATGGCTACACCTTC. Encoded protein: CASSSTGASRVHGYTF. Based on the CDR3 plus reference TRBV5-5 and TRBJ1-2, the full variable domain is DAGVTQSPTHLIKTRGQQVTLRCSPISGHKSVSWYQQVLGQGPQFIFQYYEKEERGRGNFPDRFSARQFPNYSSELNVNALLLGDSALYLCASSSTGASRVHGYTFGSGTRLTVV.

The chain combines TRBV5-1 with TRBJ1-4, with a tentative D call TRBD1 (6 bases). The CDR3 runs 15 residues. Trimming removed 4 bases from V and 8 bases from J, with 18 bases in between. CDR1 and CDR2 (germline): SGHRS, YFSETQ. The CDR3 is CASSPPGGGDEKLFF. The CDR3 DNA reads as TGCGCCAGCAGCCCGCCCGGAGGGGGGGACGAAAAACTGTTTTTT.

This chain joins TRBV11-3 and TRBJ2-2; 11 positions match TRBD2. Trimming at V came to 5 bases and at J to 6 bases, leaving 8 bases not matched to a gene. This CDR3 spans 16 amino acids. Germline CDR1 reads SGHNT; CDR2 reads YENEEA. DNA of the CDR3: TGTGCCAGCAGCACTAGTCTAGCGGGAGGAGCCGGGGAGCTGTTTTTT. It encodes CASSTSLAGGAGELFF.

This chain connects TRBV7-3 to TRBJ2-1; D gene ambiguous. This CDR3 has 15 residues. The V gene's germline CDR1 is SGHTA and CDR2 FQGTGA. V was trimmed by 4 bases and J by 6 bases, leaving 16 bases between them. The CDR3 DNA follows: TGTGCCAGCAGCTCCCTAGTAGGGCAACGCAATGAGCAGTTCTTC. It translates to CASSSLVGQRNEQFF.

CDR3: CASSESGFTGELFF. As DNA, the CDR3 is TGTGCCAGCAGTGAATCAGGGTTCACCGGGGAGCTGTTTTTT. The chain combines TRBV2 with TRBJ2-2, with D possibly matching TRBD1 (5 bases). V lost 2 bases and J lost 4, with 8 bases in between. The CDR3 consists of 14 residues. Germline V CDR1 and CDR2: SNHLY, FYNNEI.

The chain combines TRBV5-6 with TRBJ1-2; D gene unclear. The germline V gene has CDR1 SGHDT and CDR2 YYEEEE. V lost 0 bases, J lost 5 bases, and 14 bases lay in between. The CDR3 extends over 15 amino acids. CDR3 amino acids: CASSLERPNPYGYTF. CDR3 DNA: TGTGCCAGCAGCTTGGAGAGACCCAACCCATATGGCTACACCTTC.